A selection of T cell receptor beta chains follows, all from one sample in a study of CD8 T cells in ankylosing spondylitis. TCRdb recomputed calls from the 5' RACE reads with MiXCR, one row per CDR3 protein. The data show about 35,000 distinct CDR3 sequences, about 9.4% seen once. Sequencing was performed on blood, either unsorted or a sorted T cell fraction (not recorded which). The source is a male donor with ankylosing spondylitis or in good health (not recorded which). CDR3s include the opening cysteine and the closing phenylalanine or tryptophan.

TRBV12-3/TRBV12-4,TRBJ2-1,CASSIHSGRENEQFF
TRBV19,TRBJ1-6,CASRWNGADYNSPLHF
TRBV29-1,TRBJ2-7,CSVETGLATAYEQYF
TRBV10-3,TRBJ1-4,CAISESRPFDEKLFF
TRBV2,TRBJ1-2,CASSGDAIGGYTF
TRBV18,TRBJ2-2,CASSETGPNTGELFF
TRBV5-1,TRBJ2-7,CASSPGGGAGWTYEQYF
TRBV10-3,TRBJ2-3,CAIMQDIRTDTQYF
TRBV23-1,TRBJ2-1,CASSQSLTSGNHNEQFF
TRBV20-1,TRBJ1-1,CSASGGTGGLSTEAFF
TRBV24-1,TRBJ1-1,CATRDGNTEAFF
TRBV18,TRBJ2-1,CASGLASYNEQFF
TRBV10-3,TRBJ2-7,CAISESTGSSYEQYF
TRBV20-1,TRBJ2-3,CSAFRDRDTDTQYF
TRBV11-2,TRBJ2-1,CASSLSAGLAGGPGLNEQFF
TRBV2,TRBJ2-5,CASTEGLAGGQETQYF
TRBV11-2,TRBJ2-1,CASSYSGNEQFF
TRBV12-3/TRBV12-4,TRBJ2-1,CASSTLFNEQFF
TRBV6-1,TRBJ2-3,CASSEAVRTDTQYF